The entry below gives a single T cell receptor beta chain sequence along with its context. Its specificity is unknown. This CDR3 region has 11 residues. In germline, CDR1 is KGHSH, CDR2 LQKENI. The ends were cut back, 5 bases at V and 2 bases at J, with 4 bases in the middle. This record comes from a study of long-term antiretroviral therapy in people with HIV. Study-wide findings and caveats: Once patients were on ART, diversity went higher but still fell short of transplant donor controls. Information pertaining to ART adherence, viral resistance or therapeutic modifications was not obtained. The study found narrower CDR3 length ranges in HIV repertoires than in controls.

The run of the v3.0 immunoSEQ assay was at survey level. Generated by immunoSEQ multiplex PCR, the TCRdb table keeps only in-frame clones and is missing some. The repertoire holds 20,000 to 25,000 clones, with around 86% as singletons. The rearrangement joins TRBV18 to TRBJ2-7; D gene uncertain. This sequence was found in a man in his forties with HIV. The sequenced sample was unsorted PBMCs, obtained 0.1 years before starting antiretroviral therapy. The CDR3 sequence is CASSSAYEQYF. Here the CDR3 DNA reads TGTGCCAGCTCATCCGCCTACGAGCAGTACTTC.